A single T cell receptor (beta chain) is shown here with its context. This record comes from a study of shared clonotypes between healthy human individuals. CDR3 length: 13 residues. The germline V gene encodes CDR1 SEHNR and CDR2 FQNEAQ (reference sequence). V lost 5 bases and J lost 5; bases outside the gene matches: 4. For every subset, genomic DNA was evenly distributed across several immunoSEQ plates. The quantity of DNA used in unsorted PBMC replicate PCRs was approximately 320 ng, corresponding to tens of thousands of T cell genomes. In the authors' methods: For the immunoSEQ data, sequences were junction-only without quality scores, so filtering differed. Method: immunoSEQ multiplex PCR; TCRdb's copy keeps in-frame clones and lacks some. That table gives V, J and clone size, and the DNA gave D and trimming. The sample gives about 480,000 clones, about 75% of which show up once; around 13% is in the top ten.

Healthy HIV-negative adults with no recent acute infections or vaccinations were recruited as donors. Sequencing was carried out using PBMCs. The J gene is TRBJ2-5, the V gene TRBV7-9; 8 bases are shared with TRBD1. The sequence came from a middle-aged woman in good health. Some clones in this sample may be carry-over from other donors' samples. The CDR3 spells CASSRTGLETQYF. CDR3 DNA sequence: TGTGCCAGCAGCCGGACAGGGTTGGAGACCCAGTACTTC.